These 30 T cell receptor beta chains came from one sample sequenced in a study of shared clonotypes between healthy human individuals. Sequenced by immunoSEQ multiplex PCR; TCRdb stores in-frame clones only, minus some. The table has 2,500,000 or so clones, more than 90% seen once. What was sequenced was naive CD4+ T cells sorted from blood. As to subset: CD45RA+ positively selected. These receptors were obtained from a man between 18 and 35 years old in good health.

The V and J genes are TRBV7-2 and TRBJ2-7; 12 positions agree with TRBD2. The CDR3 covers 15 residues. CDR1 is SGHTA, CDR2 FQGNSA, per germline. The trim removed 5 bases at V and 4 bases at J, leaving 6 bases unmatched. DNA for the CDR3: TGTGCCAGCAGCCGACTAGCGGGAGAGGTGTACGAGCAGTACTTC. It is translated as CASSRLAGEVYEQYF. The entire variable domain, with the rest obtained from reference TRBV7-2 and TRBJ2-7, is as follows: GAGVSQSPSNKVTEKGKDVELRCDPISGHTALYWYRQSLGQGLEFLIYFQGNSAPDKSGLPSDRFSAERTGGSVSTLTIQRTQQEDSAVYLCASSRLAGEVYEQYFGPGTRLTVT.

This chain links TRBV19 with TRBJ1-1, with 8 bases aligning to TRBD1. CDR1 is LNHDA and CDR2 is SQIVND in the germline V gene (reference sequence). Losses at the gene ends were 7 bases for V and 2 bases for J; bases not matched to a gene: 3. The CDR3 covers 13 residues. CDR3 amino acids: CASIGQGNTEAFF. The DNA of the CDR3 is TGTGCCAGTATTGGACAGGGTAACACTGAAGCTTTCTTT.

The gene calls are TRBV6-5 and TRBJ2-7, with D unclear. V lost 7 bases, J lost 6 bases, and 10 bases lay in between. The CDR3 has 11 amino acids. Germline assignment: CDR1 MNHEY and CDR2 SVGAGI. Here the CDR3 reads CASTDWPEQYF. Here the CDR3 DNA reads TGTGCCAGCACTGACTGGCCCGAGCAGTACTTC.

This clone was observed a few times. This chain uses TRBV30 with TRBJ1-1, with TRBD1 matching over 7 bases. V lost 2 bases to trimming and J lost 4 bases; unmatched junction nucleotides: 7. The CDR3 covers 14 residues. The germline V gene encodes CDR1 GTSNPN and CDR2 SVGIG (reference sequence). The CDR3: CAWSTGAKGTEAFF. CDR3 nucleotides: TGTGCCTGGAGTACAGGGGCTAAAGGCACTGAAGCTTTCTTT. The full variable domain, its missing parts supplied by reference TRBV30 and TRBJ1-1, is SQTIHQWPATLVQPVGSPLSLECTVEGTSNPNLYWYRQAAGRGLQLLFYSVGIGQISSEVPQNLSASRPQDRQFILSSKKLLLSDSGFYLCAWSTGAKGTEAFFGQGTRLTVV.

This chain connects TRBV6-5 to TRBJ2-7; D might be TRBD1 or TRBD2, each matching 5 bases. Germline loops: CDR1 MNHEY, CDR2 SVGAGI. With 2 bases removed from V and 4 bases from J, the gap between germline ends came to 12 bases. The length of the CDR3 is 14 residues. In DNA, the CDR3 is TGTGCCAGCAGTTACCGGGACGGACCTTACGAGCAGTACTTC. It specifies CASSYRDGPYEQYF.

This clone appeared once. The chain links TRBV6-6 to TRBJ1-2; perhaps TRBD1 as D (5 bases). Germline values: CDR1 MNHNY, CDR2 SVGAGI (reference sequence). V shed 8 bases and J shed 0 bases, with 16 bases lying between them. This CDR3 comprises 15 residues. The CDR3 DNA sequence: TGTGCCAGCCGGTCAATTGGGGGAGCTAACTATGGCTACACCTTC. As protein: CASRSIGGANYGYTF.

V is TRBV27 and J is TRBJ1-5; weak D call: TRBD1 (6 bases). The germline CDR1 and CDR2 sequences are MNHEY and SMNVEV (reference sequence). The ends were cut back, 5 bases at V and 3 bases at J, with 17 bases in the middle. CDR3 length: 16 residues. The CDR3 protein is CASSVGRTAFNQPQHF. CDR3 nucleotides: TGTGCCAGCAGTGTCGGACGGACAGCTTTCAATCAGCCCCAGCATTTT.

The chain recombines TRBV6-1 with TRBJ2-5, with TRBD1 identical over 8 bases. Germline CDR1 MNHNS, CDR2 SASEGT. The CDR3 totals 16 residues. With V trimmed by 2 bases and J by 6 bases, 11 bases remained unmatched. DNA for the CDR3: TGTGCCAGCAGTGAAAGTGGTGGACAGGGTTGGCAGACCCAGTACTTC. Translation: CASSESGGQGWQTQYF.

The chain links TRBV5-4 to TRBJ2-1; tentative D call: TRBD1 (6 bases). The CDR3 loop spans 12 amino acids. CDR1 and CDR2 from the germline V gene are SGHNT and YYREEE (reference sequence). Between the trimmed V and J ends, which lost 0 bases and 12 bases, there was a span of 10 bases. CDR3 region: CASSLGSGVQFF. CDR3 bases: TGTGCCAGCAGCTTGGGGTCAGGGGTGCAGTTCTTC.

The gene calls are TRBV5-4 and TRBJ2-7; TRBD1 might be the D (5 bases). Per germline, CDR1 SGHNT and CDR2 YYREEE (reference sequence). Trimming pared 0 bases from V and 2 bases from J, leaving 9 bases between. The CDR3 covers 14 residues. CDR3 loop: CASSLEQATYEQYF. CDR3 bases: TGTGCCAGCAGCTTGGAACAGGCCACCTACGAGCAGTACTTC.

On this clone itself: Other DNA sequences in this specimen translate into the identical CDR3. This sequence joins TRBV5-1 and TRBJ2-3, with D uncertain. V was pared by 0 bases and J by 0 bases, with 2 bases between. The CDR3 is 13 residues long. Per germline, CDR1 SGHRS and CDR2 YFSETQ. The CDR3 reads CASSLGSTDTQYF. CDR3 nucleotide sequence: TGCGCCAGCAGCTTGGGCAGCACAGATACGCAGTATTTT.

The CDR3 sequence is CASSIGQGWDTQYF. In DNA form, the CDR3 reads TGTGCCAGTAGTATCGGACAGGGTTGGGATACGCAGTATTTT. The chain is built from TRBV19 and TRBJ2-3; 8 bases match TRBD1. The germline V gene has CDR1 LNHDA and CDR2 SQIVND (reference sequence). The V gene end was trimmed by 3 bases and the J gene end by 6 bases; junction bases not matched to a gene: 5. The CDR3 is 14 residues long.

This chain connects TRBV11-3 to TRBJ2-3; no reliable D call. Germline V CDR1 and CDR2: SGHNT, YENEEA. The CDR3 spans 13 residues. V shed 5 bases and J shed 5 bases, with 11 bases lying between them. CDR3 in DNA: TGTGCCAGCAGCCCTGGGGTGCAAGATACGCAGTATTTT. It translates to CASSPGVQDTQYF.

The chain combines TRBV4-1 with TRBJ1-1; D gene unclear. CDR3 length: 16 residues. Trimming took off 2 bases at V and 3 bases at J, with 16 bases between the two ends. CDR1 is MGHRA, CDR2 YSYEKL, per germline. The CDR3 loop reads CASSQWALPQDTEAFF. CDR3 coding DNA: TGCGCCAGCAGCCAATGGGCCCTCCCCCAGGACACTGAAGCTTTCTTT.

The rearrangement uses TRBV11-2 and TRBJ1-1; D remains unclear. This CDR3 spans 12 amino acids. Trimming left V 0 bases short and J 7 bases short, with 6 bases between. Germline V gene sequence: CDR1 SGHAT, CDR2 FQNNGV. The CDR3 nucleotides read TGTGCCAGCAGCTTAGATGGCGGTGAAGCTTTCTTT. This gives the protein CASSLDGGEAFF.

In regard to this clone: The junction departs from germline at one end; a sequencing error may be responsible. The chain links TRBV7-7 to TRBJ2-5; perhaps TRBD2 as D (6 bases). CDR1 is SSHAT, CDR2 FNYEAQ, per germline (reference sequence). This CDR3 contains 15 residues. Written as DNA, the CDR3 is TGTGCTAGCAGCCATGCCGGGGGAGCTCAAGAGACCCAGTACTTC. Translating it yields CASSHAGGAQETQYF. Using reference TRBV7-7 and TRBJ2-5 for the parts outside the CDR3, the full variable domain is GAGVSQSPRYKVTKRGQDVTLRCDPISSHATLYWYQQALGQGPEFLTYFNYEAQPDKSGLPSDRFSAERPEGSISTLTIQRTEQRDSAMYRCASSHAGGAQETQYFGPGTRLLVL.

The chain uses TRBV5-1 and TRBJ2-3, with D possibly being TRBD2 (5 bases). The germline V and J ends were trimmed by 4 bases and 6 bases, with 12 bases remaining between them. CDR3 size: 13 residues. Germline-derived CDR1 and CDR2 are SGHRS and YFSETQ. The CDR3 DNA reads TGCGCCAGCAGCCCGGGGATTTCCGATACGCAGTATTTT. Protein: CASSPGISDTQYF.

About this clone itself: Other DNA sequences in the sample encode the same CDR3. The V and J genes are TRBV6-6 and TRBJ1-1, with D maybe TRBD1 (5 bases). The length of the CDR3 is 14 residues. Trimming took 5 bases from V and 0 from J, leaving 10 bases between them. Germline lookup yields CDR1 MNHNY and CDR2 SVGAGI (reference sequence). CDR3 DNA: TGTGCCAGCAGTAGCACAGGATTGAACACTGAAGCTTTCTTT. Translated, it gives CASSSTGLNTEAFF.

The chain couples TRBV11-2 to TRBJ2-5, with D uncertain. CDR3 size: 13 residues. CDR1 is SGHAT and CDR2 is FQNNGV in the germline V gene. The V end was cut by 5 bases, the J end by 4 bases, with 11 bases between. CDR3: CASSRSWRETQYF. DNA for the CDR3: TGTGCCAGCAGCCGATCGTGGCGAGAGACCCAGTACTTC.

The rearrangement links TRBV10-3 to TRBJ1-1; D is unclear. Trimming pared 3 bases from V and 1 base from J, leaving 6 bases between. CDR3 length equals 13 residues. Germline CDR1 and CDR2: ENHRY and SYGVKD. The CDR3 DNA sequence: TGTGCCATCAGTGAATTTTGGAACACTGAAGCTTTCTTT. This codes for CAISEFWNTEAFF.

A word on this clone: Within the sample, other DNA sequences also encode this same CDR3. This chain uses TRBV18 with TRBJ1-3; D uncertain. The germline V and J ends were trimmed by 3 bases and 1 base, with 10 bases remaining between them. The CDR3 totals 15 residues. Germline V CDR1 and CDR2: KGHSH, LQKENI. Here the CDR3 reads CASSPPTVSGNTIYF. The CDR3 DNA is TGTGCCAGCTCACCCCCGACTGTATCTGGAAACACCATATATTTT. Full variable domain (remainder filled in from reference TRBV18 and TRBJ1-3): NAGVMQNPRHLVRRRGQEARLRCSPMKGHSHVYWYRQLPEEGLKFMVYLQKENIIDESGMPKERFSAEFPKEGPSILRIQQVVRGDSAAYFCASSPPTVSGNTIYFGEGSWLTVV.

V and J are TRBV29-1 and TRBJ1-4; D gene uncertain. Trimming pared 5 bases from V and 4 bases from J, leaving 5 bases between. The CDR3 contains 11 residues. The germline gives CDR1 SQVTM, CDR2 ANQGSEA. CDR3: CSVNYNEKLFF. The CDR3 nucleotides read TGCAGCGTTAATTATAATGAAAAACTGTTTTTT.

In DNA form, the CDR3 reads TGTGCCATCAGTGAGGTCGGCCCAACGGTCACCTTC. Encoded protein: CAISEVGPTVTF. The genes are TRBV10-3 and TRBJ1-2; no clear D gene. The V end lost 2 bases, the J end lost 13 bases, and 14 bases lay between the germline ends. This CDR3 region has 12 residues. Germline-derived CDR1 and CDR2 are ENHRY and SYGVKD.

Details on this clone: This sample includes further DNA sequences coding for the same CDR3. The chain couples TRBV7-2 to TRBJ2-5; TRBD2 matches at 11 bases. Germline V gene sequence: CDR1 SGHTA, CDR2 FQGNSA. The V and J ends lost 3 bases and 5 bases, in that order; junction bases with no gene match: 2. This CDR3 contains 14 residues. CDR3 region: CASSFSGRAETQYF. The CDR3 region has the DNA TGTGCCAGCAGCTTTAGCGGGAGGGCGGAGACCCAGTACTTC.

The CDR3 DNA reads as TGTGCCAGCAGTTTAACAGGGACGATCTCTGGAAACACCATATATTTT. The encoded protein is CASSLTGTISGNTIYF. The chain recombines TRBV28 with TRBJ1-3, with D possibly being TRBD1 (6 bases). The CDR3 has 16 residues. V was trimmed by 2 bases and J by 0 bases, leaving 11 bases between them. Germline-derived CDR1 and CDR2 are MDHEN and SYDVKM.

The chain joins TRBV18 to TRBJ2-1; 9 bases align to TRBD2. The CDR3 runs to 17 residues. The V and J ends lost 6 bases and 10 bases, in that order; junction bases with no gene match: 19. CDR1 KGHSH and CDR2 LQKENI come from the germline V gene. The CDR3 protein is CASSASKKRGEIFEQFF. CDR3 bases: TGTGCCAGCTCCGCTTCTAAGAAGCGGGGGGAAATCTTCGAGCAGTTCTTC.

J is TRBJ1-2 and V is TRBV14; D remains unclear. This CDR3 has 13 residues. From germline, CDR1 is SGHDN and CDR2 FVKESK. Trimming removed 0 bases at V and 3 bases at J, with 5 bases between. CDR3 nucleotides: TGTGCCAGCAGCCAAGACCTCTACTATGGCTACACCTTC. Translating it yields CASSQDLYYGYTF.

This clone has a handful of counts. The chain is built from TRBV11-2 and TRBJ1-2; maybe TRBD1 (5 bases). Trimming left V 1 base short and J 3 bases short, with 12 bases between. The germline V gene has CDR1 SGHAT and CDR2 FQNNGV. The CDR3 has 15 residues. In nucleotides, the CDR3 is TGTGCCAGCAGCTTAGGTCTGGGGCAGGACTATGGCTACACCTTC. Translated: CASSLGLGQDYGYTF.

The V and J genes are TRBV9 and TRBJ2-7; 10 bases match TRBD1. CDR3 length: 16 amino acids. From germline, CDR1 is SGDLS and CDR2 YYNGEE. V was clipped by 0 bases and J by 2 bases; unmatched bases: 5. The chain's CDR3 is CASSVALDRGPYEQYF. The CDR3 bases are TGTGCCAGCAGCGTAGCTTTAGACAGGGGGCCCTACGAGCAGTACTTC.

This rearrangement joins TRBV29-1 to TRBJ2-2; weak D call: TRBD2 (6 bases). The CDR3 sequence is 14 residues long. The germline gives CDR1 SQVTM, CDR2 ANQGSEA. V shed 2 bases and J shed 6 bases, with 13 bases lying between them. In nucleotides, the CDR3 is TGCAGCGTTGAATACGGGGGAAGGCCCGGGGAGCTGTTTTTT. Protein: CSVEYGGRPGELFF.